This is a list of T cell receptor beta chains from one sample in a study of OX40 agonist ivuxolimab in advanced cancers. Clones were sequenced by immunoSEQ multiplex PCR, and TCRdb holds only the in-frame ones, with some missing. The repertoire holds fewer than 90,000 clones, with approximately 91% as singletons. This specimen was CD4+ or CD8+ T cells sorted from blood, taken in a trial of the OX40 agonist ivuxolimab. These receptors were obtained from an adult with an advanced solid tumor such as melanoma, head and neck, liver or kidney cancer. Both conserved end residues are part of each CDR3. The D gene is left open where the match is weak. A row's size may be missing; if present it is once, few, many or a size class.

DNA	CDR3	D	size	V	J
TGTGCCACCAGCAGAGAGTCGATCTCTGGAAACACCATATATTTT	CATSRESISGNTIYF	.	.	TRBV15	TRBJ1-3
TGTGCCAGTAATACTTTCGGCGGGCTCGAACATGGCTACACCTTC	CASNTFGGLEHGYTF	.	.	TRBV7-9	TRBJ1-2
TGTGCCAGCAGTGAAATTCACCCCTACGAGCAGTACTTC	CASSEIHPYEQYF	.	few	TRBV6-1	TRBJ2-7
TGTGCCAGGTCAGGGGAGAGGGGAACTGAAGCTTTCTTT	CARSGERGTEAFF	.	.	TRBV2	TRBJ1-1
TGTGCCAGCAGCAAGTCTTACGAGCAGTACTTC	CASSKSYEQYF	.	.	TRBV21-1	TRBJ2-7
TGTGCCAGCAGTTACCGACAGGGGAACACTGAAGCTTTCTTT	CASSYRQGNTEAFF	TRBD1	.	TRBV6-6	TRBJ1-1
TGTGCCACCAGCAGCCTGAAGGACTCAACTAATGAAAAACTGTTTTTT	CATSSLKDSTNEKLFF	.	.	TRBV15	TRBJ1-4
TGTGCCAGCGGCCTCGGGGGGGCGCAGGGAGATACGCAGTATTTT	CASGLGGAQGDTQYF	TRBD2	.	TRBV5-4	TRBJ2-3
TGTGCCAGCAGCTTAGGAATCGACAGGGGATTTTTGAGCTACGAGCAGTACTTC	CASSLGIDRGFLSYEQYF	TRBD1	.	TRBV7-8	TRBJ2-7
TGTGCCAGCTCACCAGGGGGTTGGGATGGCTACACCTTC	CASSPGGWDGYTF	.	.	TRBV18	TRBJ1-2
TGTGCCAGCAGTCGATTGACAGGGGACAATCAGCCCCAGCATTTT	CASSRLTGDNQPQHF	TRBD1	.	TRBV6-1	TRBJ1-5
TGTGCCACCAGCAGAGTGATGGGGGATCAGTACGAGCAGTACTTC	CATSRVMGDQYEQYF	.	.	TRBV15	TRBJ2-7
TGTGCCAGCAGCTTAGACCTACGCGGTGACCAGCCCCAGCATTTT	CASSLDLRGDQPQHF	.	once	TRBV7-9	TRBJ1-5
TGTGCCAGCAGCTTCCCCTACGAGCAGTACTTC	CASSFPYEQYF	.	.	TRBV5-8	TRBJ2-7
TGTGCCAGCACCCTTCCAGGGACGGAGAGAGAGACCCAGTACTTC	CASTLPGTERETQYF	.	.	TRBV5-6	TRBJ2-5
TGTGCCAGCAGTGGCGAGGGAAATCAGCCCCAGCATTTT	CASSGEGNQPQHF	.	.	TRBV2	TRBJ1-5
TGCGCCAGCAGCTTGGCCACCGGGACTCTCACAGATACGCAGTATTTT	CASSLATGTLTDTQYF	.	.	TRBV5-1	TRBJ2-3
TGTGCCAGCAGCTTAGGGGGACTAGCGATCTCCTACAATGAGCAGTTCTTC	CASSLGGLAISYNEQFF	TRBD2	.	TRBV7-9	TRBJ2-1
TGTGCCAGCAGAGAGGACAGGAGAAACGCCGGGGAGCTGTTTTTT	CASREDRRNAGELFF	TRBD1	.	TRBV6-6	TRBJ2-2
TGTGCCAGCAGCGTAGATGGGACAGGGGCCTATGGCTACACCTTC	CASSVDGTGAYGYTF	TRBD1	.	TRBV9	TRBJ1-2
TGTGCCAGCTCACCACCAACAGGGGGCCACACTGAAGCTTTCTTT	CASSPPTGGHTEAFF	TRBD1	once	TRBV18	TRBJ1-1
TGTGCCAGCAGCCCGAGGGGGGCGATAGATACGCAGTATTTT	CASSPRGAIDTQYF	.	.	TRBV5-6	TRBJ2-3
TGTGCCAGCAGTTTAGAACCCCCCCGAGGGCGGTCACCCCTCCACTTT	CASSLEPPRGRSPLHF	.	.	TRBV27	TRBJ1-6
TGTGCCAGCAGTGATACCATAAGGGAATACTACAATGAGCAGTTCTTC	CASSDTIREYYNEQFF	.	.	TRBV6-1	TRBJ2-1
TGTGCCAGCAGGGTGGGGCTAAATCAGCCCCAGCATTTT	CASRVGLNQPQHF	.	.	TRBV6-5	TRBJ1-5
TGTGCCAGCAGTTCCCGTATCAGGGCTAATGAAAAACTGTTTTTT	CASSSRIRANEKLFF	.	.	TRBV6-5	TRBJ1-4
TGTGCCAGCTCACCGGACCCCACCGGGGAGCTGTTTTTT	CASSPDPTGELFF	.	.	TRBV18	TRBJ2-2
TGTGCCAGCAGCTTCGAGCCCTACGAGCAGTACTTC	CASSFEPYEQYF	.	.	TRBV7-9	TRBJ2-7
TGTGCCAGCAGCTTAGGGCAGGTCAATGAGCAGTTCTTC	CASSLGQVNEQFF	.	.	TRBV11-3	TRBJ2-1
TGTGCCAGCAGGGAACAGGGGAACACTGAAGCTTTCTTT	CASREQGNTEAFF	.	.	TRBV6-5	TRBJ1-1
TGTGCCAGCAGCGTTAGCTGGGGGCCGAATGAAAAACTGTTTTTT	CASSVSWGPNEKLFF	.	.	TRBV6-4	TRBJ1-4
TGTGCCATCAGTGAGGGGCTGGGGCAAGAGCCCCAGCATTTT	CAISEGLGQEPQHF	.	.	TRBV10-3	TRBJ1-5
TGTGCCAGCAGCGTAGGTCTAGCGGGGGATCGGAGCACAGATACGCAGTATTTT	CASSVGLAGDRSTDTQYF	TRBD2	once	TRBV9	TRBJ2-3
TGTGCCAGCTCGGCAGGTTGGGACACTGAAGCTTTCTTT	CASSAGWDTEAFF	.	few	TRBV18	TRBJ1-1
TGTGCCAGCATCCGTACGGGGGGTGAAGCTTTCTTT	CASIRTGGEAFF	.	.	TRBV5-8	TRBJ1-1
TGTGCCAGCAGGAACTGGGGGGGTTTGGATTCACCCCTCCACTTT	CASRNWGGLDSPLHF	.	.	TRBV2	TRBJ1-6
TGTGCCTGGGGCCAGGGTAACTATGGCTACACCTTC	CAWGQGNYGYTF	.	.	TRBV30	TRBJ1-2
TGTGCCAGCAGCCAACAGGTGAACTCTGGAAACACCATATATTTT	CASSQQVNSGNTIYF	.	.	TRBV13	TRBJ1-3
TGTGCTAGTGGTTTGGGGACGACAGCCTACAATGAGCAGTTCTTC	CASGLGTTAYNEQFF	.	.	TRBV12-5	TRBJ2-1
TGTGCCACCAGCAGACGAAGCGGGGGCTCCTACAATGAGCAGTTCTTC	CATSRRSGGSYNEQFF	TRBD2	.	TRBV15	TRBJ2-1
TGTGCCAGCAGTGAAGGGACAGGAACCTACGAGCAGTACTTC	CASSEGTGTYEQYF	TRBD1	once	TRBV6-1	TRBJ2-7
TGTGCCAGCAGCTCGCCCTGGGACTCCGGGAGAAGCACAGATACGCAGTATTTT	CASSSPWDSGRSTDTQYF	.	once	TRBV7-2	TRBJ2-3
TGTGCCAGCAGTCGAGTGTCAAGATGGAGCGGGCAAGAGACCCAGTACTTC	CASSRVSRWSGQETQYF	.	.	TRBV27	TRBJ2-5
TGTGCCAGCACCCTAACCTACGGGGACTATGGCTACACCTTC	CASTLTYGDYGYTF	.	.	TRBV27	TRBJ1-2
TGTGCCAGCAGCGATAGGTCCACGGGGGAGACCCAGTACTTC	CASSDRSTGETQYF	.	once	TRBV7-3	TRBJ2-5
TGCGCCAGCAGCTTGGCAACAGATAATAATTCACCCCTCCACTTT	CASSLATDNNSPLHF	.	.	TRBV5-1	TRBJ1-6
TGCAGCGTTCGGGGACTAGCGGGGGTGGAAGATACGCAGTATTTT	CSVRGLAGVEDTQYF	TRBD2	.	TRBV29-1	TRBJ2-3
TGCGCCAGCAGCTTGTGGGGGCGGTGGAATGAGCAGTTCTTC	CASSLWGRWNEQFF	.	.	TRBV5-1	TRBJ2-1
TGTGCCAGCAGCCCTCAACAGGGGGGACCCAACACCGGGGAGCTGTTTTTT	CASSPQQGGPNTGELFF	TRBD1	few	TRBV7-8	TRBJ2-2
TGTGCCAGCAGTTACTCGCCGGAGATTTCGCCCCAGCATTTT	CASSYSPEISPQHF	.	.	TRBV6-5	TRBJ1-5
TGCGCCAGCAGCTTTTTGAGGGAATTGGATCAGCCCCAGCATTTT	CASSFLRELDQPQHF	.	.	TRBV5-1	TRBJ1-5
TGTGCCATCAGTGAATCGGTGGGTGGATACAATGAGCAGTTCTTC	CAISESVGGYNEQFF	.	.	TRBV10-3	TRBJ2-1
TGTGCCACCCAGAGGGGCGGGGAAACCACCTACGAGCAGTACTTC	CATQRGGETTYEQYF	.	.	TRBV6-5	TRBJ2-7
TGTGCCAGCAGCAAAGGGTGTCTGGGAAACTACGAGCAGTACTTC	CASSKGCLGNYEQYF	.	.	TRBV21-1	TRBJ2-7